The entry below gives a single T cell receptor beta chain sequence along with its context. The data stem from a study of blood T cells in healthy people across ages. It was with a sample-barcoded 5' primer and a J-beta primer mix that a second PCR of roughly 7 to 12 cycles was run. TCRdb passed the 5' RACE reads through MiXCR, listing each CDR3 protein once. The sample records roughly 1.5 million distinct CDR3 sequences, roughly two fifths being singletons. In germline, CDR1 is LNHDA, CDR2 SQIVND (reference sequence). The CDR3 has 13 amino acids. V gave up 6 bases and J gave up 8 bases; unmatched junction bases: 7. A minimum of 5 micrograms of total RNA was extracted per sample.

The chain combines TRBV19 with TRBJ2-1; the match to TRBD1 covers 7 bases. Specimen: blood. The sequence was obtained from a woman between 18 and 30 years old in good health. CDR3: CASSWNRGDEQFF. As DNA, the CDR3 is TGTGCCAGTAGCTGGAACAGGGGCGATGAGCAGTTCTTC.